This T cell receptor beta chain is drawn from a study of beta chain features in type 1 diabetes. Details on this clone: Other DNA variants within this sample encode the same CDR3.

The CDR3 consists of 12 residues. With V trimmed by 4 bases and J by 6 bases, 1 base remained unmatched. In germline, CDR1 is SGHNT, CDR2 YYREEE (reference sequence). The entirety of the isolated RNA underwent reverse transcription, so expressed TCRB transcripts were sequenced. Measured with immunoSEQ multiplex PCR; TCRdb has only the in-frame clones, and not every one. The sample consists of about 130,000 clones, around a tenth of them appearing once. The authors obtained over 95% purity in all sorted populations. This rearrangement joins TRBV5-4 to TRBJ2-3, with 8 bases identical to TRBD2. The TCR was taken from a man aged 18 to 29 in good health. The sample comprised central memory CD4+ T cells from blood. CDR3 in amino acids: CASSRGGDTQYF. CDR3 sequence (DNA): TGTGCCAGCAGCCGGGGGGGTGATACGCAGTATTTT.